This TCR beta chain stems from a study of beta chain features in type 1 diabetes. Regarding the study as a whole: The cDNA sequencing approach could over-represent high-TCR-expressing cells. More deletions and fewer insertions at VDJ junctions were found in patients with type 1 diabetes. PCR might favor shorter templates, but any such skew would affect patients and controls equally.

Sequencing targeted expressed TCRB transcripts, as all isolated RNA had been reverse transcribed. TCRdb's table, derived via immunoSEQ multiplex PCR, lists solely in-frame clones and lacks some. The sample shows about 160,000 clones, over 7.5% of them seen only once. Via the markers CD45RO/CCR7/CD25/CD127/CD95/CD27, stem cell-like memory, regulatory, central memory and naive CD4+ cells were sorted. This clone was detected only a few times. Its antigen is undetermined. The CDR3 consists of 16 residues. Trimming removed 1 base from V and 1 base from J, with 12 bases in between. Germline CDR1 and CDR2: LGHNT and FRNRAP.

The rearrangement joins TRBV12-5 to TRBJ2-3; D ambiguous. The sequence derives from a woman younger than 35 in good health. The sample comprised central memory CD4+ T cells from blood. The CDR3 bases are TGTGCTAGTGGTTTGGGTAGTCTATCGGGCACAGATACGCAGTATTTT. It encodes CASGLGSLSGTDTQYF. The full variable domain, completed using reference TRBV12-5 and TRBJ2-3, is DARVTQTPRHKVTEMGQEVTMRCQPILGHNTVFWYRQTMMQGLELLAYFRNRAPLDDSGMPKDRFSAEMPDATLATLKIQPSEPRDSAVYFCASGLGSLSGTDTQYFGPGTRLTVL.